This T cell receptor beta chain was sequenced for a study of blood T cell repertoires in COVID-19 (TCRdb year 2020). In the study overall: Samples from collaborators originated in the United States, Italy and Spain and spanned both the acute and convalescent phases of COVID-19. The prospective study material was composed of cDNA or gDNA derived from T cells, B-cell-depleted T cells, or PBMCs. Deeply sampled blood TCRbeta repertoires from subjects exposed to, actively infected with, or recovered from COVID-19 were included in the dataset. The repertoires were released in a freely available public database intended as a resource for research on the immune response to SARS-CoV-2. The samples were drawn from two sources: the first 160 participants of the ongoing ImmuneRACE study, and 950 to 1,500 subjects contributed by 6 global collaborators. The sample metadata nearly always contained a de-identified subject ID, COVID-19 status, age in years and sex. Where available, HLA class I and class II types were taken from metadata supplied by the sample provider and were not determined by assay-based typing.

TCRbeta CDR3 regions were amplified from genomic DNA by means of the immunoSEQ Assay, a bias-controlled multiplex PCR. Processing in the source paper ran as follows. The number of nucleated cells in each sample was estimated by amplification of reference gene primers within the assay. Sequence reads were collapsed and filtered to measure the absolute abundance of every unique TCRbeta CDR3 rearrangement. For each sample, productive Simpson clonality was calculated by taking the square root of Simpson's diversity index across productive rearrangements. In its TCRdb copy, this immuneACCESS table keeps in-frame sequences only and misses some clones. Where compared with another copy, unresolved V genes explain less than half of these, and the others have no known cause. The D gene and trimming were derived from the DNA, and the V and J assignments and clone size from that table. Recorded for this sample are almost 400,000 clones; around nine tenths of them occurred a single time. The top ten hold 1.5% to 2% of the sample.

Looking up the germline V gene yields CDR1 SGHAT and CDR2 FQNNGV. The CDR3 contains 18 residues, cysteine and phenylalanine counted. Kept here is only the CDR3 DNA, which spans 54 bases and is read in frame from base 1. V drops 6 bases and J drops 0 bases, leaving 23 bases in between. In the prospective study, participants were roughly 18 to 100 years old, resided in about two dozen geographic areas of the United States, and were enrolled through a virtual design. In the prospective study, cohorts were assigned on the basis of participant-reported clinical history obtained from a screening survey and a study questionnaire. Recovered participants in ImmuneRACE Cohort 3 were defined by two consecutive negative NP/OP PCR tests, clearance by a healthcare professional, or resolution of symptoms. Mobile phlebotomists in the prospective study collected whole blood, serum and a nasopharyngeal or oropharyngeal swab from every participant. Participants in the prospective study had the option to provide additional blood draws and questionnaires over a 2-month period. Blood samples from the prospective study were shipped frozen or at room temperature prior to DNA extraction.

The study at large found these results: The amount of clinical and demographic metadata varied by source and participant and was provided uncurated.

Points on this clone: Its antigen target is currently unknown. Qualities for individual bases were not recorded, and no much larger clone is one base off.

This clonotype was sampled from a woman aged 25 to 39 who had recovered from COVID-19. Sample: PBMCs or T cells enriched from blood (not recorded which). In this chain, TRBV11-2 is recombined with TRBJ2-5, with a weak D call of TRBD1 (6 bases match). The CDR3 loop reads CASRDQGWTERYQETQYF. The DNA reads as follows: TGTGCCAGCAGGGACCAAGGATGGACAGAAAGATACCAAGAGACCCAGTACTTC.